The 17 T cell receptor beta chains reported below all come from one sample, sequenced in a study of T cells after yellow fever vaccination. In TCRdb, the 5' RACE reads were re-called with MiXCR into one record per CDR3 protein. The table lists some 500,000 distinct CDR3 sequences, roughly 12% of them singletons, with over 12% in the top ten. The sequencing here drew on PBMCs, taken on the day of the yellow fever booster vaccination. The receptors were gathered from a man aged 25 to 45 who received the YFV17D yellow fever vaccine.

This clonotype was seen at least ten times. J is TRBJ2-7 and V is TRBV20-1, with D unresolved. Germline CDR1 is DFQATT and CDR2 is SNEGSKA (reference sequence). Deletions cut 3 bases from V and 0 bases from J, with 3 bases between. This CDR3 comprises 11 residues. The chain's CDR3 is CSASSSYEQYF. The CDR3, as DNA: TGCAGTGCTAGCTCCTCCTACGAGCAGTACTTC.

This clonotype was recorded a few times. This chain joins TRBV20-1 and TRBJ1-2; 7 bases agree with TRBD1. With V trimmed by 3 bases and J by 0 bases, 7 bases remained unmatched. This CDR3 is 15 amino acids long. The germline V gene has CDR1 DFQATT and CDR2 SNEGSKA (reference sequence). The CDR3, as DNA: TGCAGTGCTAGGCCGGGACAGCTCTCTAACTATGGCTACACCTTC. Translation: CSARPGQLSNYGYTF.

This clonotype was counted a few times. The genes are TRBV6-4 and TRBJ1-5, with D tentatively TRBD1 (5 bases). V lost 4 bases to trimming and J lost 8 bases, with 12 bases between them. CDR1 is MRHNA, CDR2 SNTAGT, per germline. The CDR3 length is 13 residues. CDR3 in amino acids: CASSATGREPQHF. The DNA of the CDR3 is TGTGCCAGCAGTGCTACAGGACGTGAGCCCCAGCATTTT.

The genes are TRBV20-1 and TRBJ2-5; 8 bases match TRBD1. The CDR3 length is 14 residues. Unmatched junction bases numbered 10, after V lost 5 bases and J lost 5 bases. Germline CDR1 DFQATT, CDR2 SNEGSKA (reference sequence). The CDR3 loop is CSASRTGWGETQYF. The DNA for the CDR3 is TGCAGTGCTTCGCGGACAGGGTGGGGGGAGACCCAGTACTTC.

This clonotype came up a few times. The V gene is TRBV12-3 or TRBV12-4, the J gene TRBJ1-1, with 10 bases identical to TRBD1. This CDR3 has 17 residues. The junction had 11 bases not matched to a gene; V was cut back by 2 bases and J by 5 bases. CDR3 DNA: TGTGCCAGCAGTTTACAGGGGACAGGGGCTCGGAGAACTGAAGCTTTCTTT. Protein: CASSLQGTGARRTEAFF.

The V call is TRBV3-1, the J call TRBJ2-3; a possible D gene is TRBD1 (7 bases). Trimming took 1 base from V and 8 from J, leaving 10 bases between them. This CDR3 is built from 13 residues. Germline CDR1 reads LGHDT; CDR2 reads YNNKEL (reference sequence). The CDR3 region is CASSQGQGGTQYF. Written as DNA, the CDR3 is TGTGCCAGCAGCCAAGGACAGGGAGGTACGCAGTATTTT.

The rearrangement joins TRBV7-9 to TRBJ2-1; unclear D gene. The V gene's germline CDR1 is SEHNR and CDR2 FQNEAQ (reference sequence). V gave up 4 bases and J gave up 6 bases, with 7 bases separating them. The CDR3 sequence is 12 residues long. The CDR3 nucleotides are TGTGCCAGCAGCTACTATGTCAATGAGCAGTTCTTC. Amino acid sequence: CASSYYVNEQFF.

At least ten counts were recorded for this clonotype. The chain is built from TRBV30 and TRBJ2-3; D uncertain. V lost 0 bases and J lost 0, with 10 bases in between. Germline loops: CDR1 GTSNPN, CDR2 SVGIG (reference sequence). The CDR3 totals 15 residues. The CDR3 reads CAWSVSLGSTDTQYF. The CDR3 region has the DNA TGTGCCTGGAGTGTAAGTTTAGGGAGCACAGATACGCAGTATTTT.

This clonotype was observed a few times. The chain carries TRBV28 and TRBJ2-7; maybe TRBD1 (5 bases). Trimming stripped 3 bases from V and 3 bases from J, with 9 bases between. This CDR3 region has 13 residues. Germline loops: CDR1 MDHEN, CDR2 SYDVKM. The CDR3 protein is CASSFNRGYEQYF. The DNA of the CDR3 is TGTGCCAGCAGTTTTAATAGGGGCTACGAGCAGTACTTC.

The table lists this clonotype with many counts. V gene TRBV6-2 or TRBV6-3 combines with J gene TRBJ2-4; D may be TRBD1 (5 bases). Germline lookup yields CDR1 MNHEY and CDR2 SVGEGT. CDR3 size: 12 residues. Trimming stripped 6 bases from V and 16 bases from J, with 19 bases between. The CDR3 sequence is CASSLQGTLGYF. The DNA for the CDR3 is TGTGCCAGCAGCCTCCAGGGAACATTAGGATACTTC.

The gene calls are TRBV7-6 and TRBJ2-2; 10 bases match TRBD1. V shed 6 bases, J shed 4 bases, and the junction held 5 bases outside the gene matches. CDR1 is SGHVS, CDR2 FNYEAQ, per germline. The CDR3 spans 15 residues. The CDR3, as DNA: TGTGCCAGCAGAATTGGGACAGGGGCCACCGGGGAGCTGTTTTTT. It translates to CASRIGTGATGELFF.

This clonotype has more than one count but fewer than ten. The chain links TRBV10-3 to TRBJ2-7; TRBD1 agrees at 8 bases. With 4 bases clipped from V and 5 bases from J, the junction kept 4 bases outside the gene matches. Per germline, CDR1 ENHRY and CDR2 SYGVKD. The CDR3 has 13 amino acids. CDR3 region: CAISARTGHEQYF. Here the CDR3 DNA reads TGTGCCATCAGTGCGAGGACAGGGCACGAGCAGTACTTC.

The chain couples TRBV2 to TRBJ2-1, with D unclear. Germline CDR1 reads SNHLY; CDR2 reads FYNNEI. CDR3 length: 16 residues. The V end lost 7 bases, the J end lost 2 bases, and 18 bases lay between the germline ends. The chain's CDR3 is CASIREASTAYNEQFF. In DNA, the CDR3 is TGTGCCAGCATCCGCGAAGCCTCCACAGCCTACAATGAGCAGTTCTTC. The full variable domain, its missing parts supplied by reference TRBV2 and TRBJ2-1, is EPEVTQTPSHQVTQMGQEVILRCVPISNHLYFYWYRQILGQKVEFLVSFYNNEISEKSEIFDDQFSVERPDGSNFTLKIRSTKLEDSAMYFCASIREASTAYNEQFFGPGTRLTVL.

The chain employs TRBV18 and TRBJ2-7, with D hard to call. The CDR3 is made up of 14 amino acids. Trimming removed 6 bases at V and 6 bases at J, with 18 bases between. Germline values: CDR1 KGHSH, CDR2 LQKENI. The CDR3 sequence: CASSSGPTYPEQYF. For the CDR3, the DNA is TGTGCCAGCTCGTCGGGTCCCACTTACCCCGAGCAGTACTTC.

This clonotype appeared a few times. The rearrangement uses TRBV11-2 and TRBJ2-7, with D possibly matching TRBD1 (5 bases). The V and J ends lost 2 bases and 3 bases respectively, with 23 bases between them. This CDR3 comprises 18 residues. Germline V lookup: CDR1 SGHAT, CDR2 FQNNGV. CDR3 coding DNA: TGTGCCAGCAGCTTAAGGTGGGGCATCCGGAATCTTAACTACGAGCAGTACTTC. Translation gives CASSLRWGIRNLNYEQYF. Full variable domain (outside the CDR3, taken from reference TRBV11-2 and TRBJ2-7): EAGVAQSPRYKIIEKRQSVAFWCNPISGHATLYWYQQILGQGPKLLIQFQNNGVVDDSQLPKDRFSAERLKGVDSTLKIQPAKLEDSAVYLCASSLRWGIRNLNYEQYFGPGTRLTVT.

This clonotype was detected a few times. The chain links TRBV12-3 or TRBV12-4 to TRBJ2-7; 13 nucleotides agree with TRBD2. This CDR3 is 15 amino acids long. V dropped 3 bases and J dropped 6; count of bases not matched to a gene: 5. CDR3 loop: CASSFGLAGVREQYF. CDR3 in DNA: TGTGCCAGCAGTTTCGGACTAGCGGGGGTTCGCGAGCAGTACTTC.

This clonotype was seen a handful of times. V and J are TRBV19 and TRBJ2-4; D unclear. CDR1 is LNHDA and CDR2 is SQIVND in the germline V gene (reference sequence). The CDR3 loop spans 17 amino acids. Deletions cut 7 bases from V and 0 bases from J, with 19 bases between. DNA for the CDR3: TGTGCCAGTAAGGGTTTAAACAACCCACTAGCCAAAAACATTCAGTACTTC. This codes for CASKGLNNPLAKNIQYF.